The 11 T cell receptor beta chains in this list originate from one sample, sequenced in a study of radiation and T cells in renal cell carcinoma. Time point given: baseline pretreatment blood. As for treatment: 15 Gy SBRT to primary tumor, nephrectomy 4 weeks later. The table came from immunoSEQ multiplex PCR; TCRdb's copy has only in-frame clones and leaves some out. The sample includes 100,000 to 150,000 clones, 80% to 85% of them seen just once. This specimen was blood, taken from a patient whose treatment included radiotherapy and nephrectomy. Receptors originate from a woman aged 55 to 70 with renal cell carcinoma.

This clone showed up just a few times. The chain couples TRBV29-1 to TRBJ1-1; 10 positions agree with TRBD1. Germline CDR1 is SQVTM and CDR2 is ANQGSEA. J was trimmed by 4 bases and V by 6 bases; bases with no gene match: 5. This CDR3 comprises 13 residues. The CDR3: CSVSTGGVTEAFF. The CDR3 nucleotides are TGCAGCGTCTCGACAGGGGGCGTCACTGAAGCTTTCTTT.

The CDR3 coding sequence is TGCAGCGTGTTGAACGGCGCGGTAACTAACTATGGCTACACCTTC. It specifies CSVLNGAVTNYGYTF. The chain recombines TRBV29-1 with TRBJ1-2; D remains ambiguous. Trimming removed 6 bases from V and 0 bases from J, with 17 bases in between. The germline CDR1 and CDR2 sequences are SQVTM and ANQGSEA. The CDR3 is made up of 15 amino acids. The full variable domain, with the rest looked up from reference TRBV29-1 and TRBJ1-2, is SAVISQKPSRDICQRGTSLTIQCQVDSQVTMMFWYRQQPGQSLTLIATANQGSEATYESGFVIDKFPISRPNLTFSTLTVSNMSPEDSSIYLCSVLNGAVTNYGYTFGSGTRLTVV.

The chain recombines TRBV10-3 with TRBJ2-7; TRBD1 matches 7 bases. V lost 6 bases and J lost 6; bases outside the gene matches: 11. Germline-derived CDR1 and CDR2 are ENHRY and SYGVKD. The CDR3 has 14 amino acids. CDR3 amino acids: CAISLRQGTGEQYF. The CDR3 coding sequence is TGTGCCATCAGCCTTAGACAGGGTACAGGCGAGCAGTACTTC.

The V and J genes are TRBV9 and TRBJ1-3; weak D call: TRBD1 (5 bases). The CDR3 has 16 residues. From germline, CDR1 is SGDLS and CDR2 YYNGEE. Trimming removed 1 base from V and 4 bases from J, with 15 bases in between. The CDR3 protein is CASSVRRGGSGNTIYF. DNA for the CDR3: TGTGCCAGCAGCGTAAGGCGGGGGGGATCCGGAAACACCATATATTTT.

The chain links TRBV28 to TRBJ1-4; 10 nucleotides align to TRBD1. V was clipped by 4 bases and J by 10 bases; unmatched bases: 9. The CDR3 spans 15 residues. CDR1 MDHEN and CDR2 SYDVKM come from the germline V gene. For the CDR3, the DNA is TGTGCCAGCAGTTACGGACAGGGGGTAGGGGGAAAACTGTTTTTT. It translates to CASSYGQGVGGKLFF.

The chain recombines TRBV5-4 with TRBJ2-7, with 10 nucleotides matching TRBD2. Per germline, CDR1 SGHNT and CDR2 YYREEE (reference sequence). J was trimmed by 2 bases and V by 5 bases; bases with no gene match: 7. The CDR3 is 15 residues long. The CDR3 DNA is TGTGCCAGCAGGGATGGACTAGCGGCAACCTACGAGCAGTACTTC. Encoded protein: CASRDGLAATYEQYF.

The chain's CDR3 is CASSFLGGARNTEAFF. The DNA for the CDR3 is TGTGCCAGCAGTTTCCTTGGGGGGGCGAGGAACACTGAAGCTTTCTTT. The chain carries TRBV28 and TRBJ1-1, with D possibly TRBD1 on 6 matching bases. The CDR3 sequence is 16 residues long. Looked up from germline, CDR1 is MDHEN and CDR2 is SYDVKM. With 3 bases removed from V and 1 base from J, the gap between germline ends came to 15 bases.

The genes are TRBV4-3 and TRBJ2-1, with D possibly TRBD2 on 6 matching bases. The length of the CDR3 is 17 residues. CDR1 and CDR2 (germline): LGHNA, YSLEER. The V end lost 0 bases, the J end lost 8 bases, and 20 bases lay between the germline ends. The chain's CDR3 is CASSQDDSRRATYEQFF. The CDR3 DNA reads TGCGCCAGCAGCCAAGATGACAGTAGGAGGGCCACCTATGAGCAGTTCTTC.

This clone occurred a few times. This chain joins TRBV7-9 and TRBJ2-2, with D hard to call. This CDR3 region has 14 residues. The V gene lost 0 bases and the J gene lost 4 bases, with 6 bases spanning the gap. Germline CDR1 and CDR2: SEHNR and FQNEAQ (reference sequence). This chain's CDR3 is CASSLALTTGELFF. The CDR3 DNA follows: TGTGCCAGCAGCTTAGCGTTGACCACCGGGGAGCTGTTTTTT.

J is TRBJ2-2 and V is TRBV4-1, with D hard to call. With 7 bases removed from V and 6 bases from J, the gap between germline ends came to 9 bases. The CDR3 has 12 amino acids. Germline V gene data show CDR1 as MGHRA and CDR2 as YSYEKL. CDR3 sequence (DNA): TGCGCCAGCACGTCCGCGTCCGGGGAGCTGTTTTTT. Amino acids: CASTSASGELFF.

The chain joins TRBV4-3 to TRBJ1-1; TRBD1 is a possible D gene (5 bases). Trimming took 1 base from V and 10 from J, leaving 13 bases between them. Germline values: CDR1 LGHNA, CDR2 YSLEER. The CDR3 has 13 amino acids. In DNA, the CDR3 is TGCGCCAGCAGCCAAGGGGACCGTTCAGGAGCTTTCTTT. Its protein is CASSQGDRSGAFF.